This T cell receptor (beta chain) was captured by sequencing in a study of vaccination and CD4 T cells after COVID-19. At the level of the study: Convalescent individuals exhibited SARS-CoV-2 positivity on nasal swab PCR, with about 9 mild and one severe presentation. Blood was drawn a median about 75 days post second dose, range 14 to 241.

Sequencing of DNA taken from cultured CD4+ T cells relied on the Oncomine TCR Beta short-read assay. TCRdb fed the PCR reads into MiXCR, producing one record per CDR3 protein. The sample records over 10,000 distinct CDR3 sequences, roughly 48% being singletons. Documented treatment: roughly 10-day PBMC culture with coronavirus spike peptide pools or control peptides (ViraFEST assay). ViraFEST stimulated the growth of antigen-specific T cells using peptide pools and subsequently profiled their TCRs by sequencing. Germline CDR1 is SGHNT and CDR2 is YYREEE (reference sequence). Deletions cut 4 bases from V and 2 bases from J, with 9 bases between. CDR3 length: 13 residues. As regards this clonotype: The target antigen is unknown.

J is TRBJ1-2 and V is TRBV5-4; TRBD1 is a possible D gene (5 bases). The source of this sequence is a human donor who had recovered from COVID-19. Sequencing was performed on CD4+ T cells from blood, cultured in vitro. This CDR3 is CASSDTGNYGYTF. The CDR3 bases are TGTGCCAGCAGCGACACAGGAAACTATGGCTACACCTTC.